This is a list of T cell receptor beta chains from one sample in a study of OX40 agonist ivuxolimab in advanced cancers. Libraries were prepared by immunoSEQ multiplex PCR; TCRdb keeps only in-frame clonotypes and omits some of them. Of roughly 19,000 clones listed, about two thirds are singletons. The sample was CD4+ or CD8+ T cells sorted from blood, taken in a trial of the OX40 agonist ivuxolimab. These TCRs come from an adult with an advanced solid tumor such as melanoma, head and neck, liver or kidney cancer. The CDR3 runs from the conserved cysteine through the conserved F or W. A D gene is named only where the DNA matches it firmly. Clone size is given for some rows only: seen once, a few or many times, or a class if the clone is expanded.

d_gene	v_gene	j_gene	abundance	CDR3aa	CDR3nt
TRBD2	TRBV10-2	TRBJ2-7	.	CASSAGRGAYEQYF	TGCGCCAGCAGTGCTGGGCGGGGGGCCTACGAGCAGTACTTC
.	TRBV5-8	TRBJ1-2	.	CAPSFGVLGYTF	TGTGCCCCAAGCTTTGGGGTTCTAGGCTACACCTTC
.	TRBV30	TRBJ2-1	medium-sized	CAWSRSVYNEQFF	TGTGCCTGGAGTCGTTCGGTATACAATGAGCAGTTCTTC
TRBD1	TRBV28	TRBJ2-7	.	CAILPTDRVGTYEQYF	TGTGCCATTCTACCTACCGACAGGGTCGGAACCTACGAGCAGTACTTC
.	TRBV9	TRBJ2-2	.	CASSELGGGELFF	TGTGCCAGCAGCGAACTAGGGGGCGGGGAGCTGTTTTTT
TRBD2	TRBV9	TRBJ2-7	.	CASGGGSAGGSYEQYF	TGTGCCAGCGGGGGGGGTTCCGCGGGAGGCTCCTACGAGCAGTACTTC
.	TRBV9	TRBJ1-2	.	CASRSEPNYGYTF	TGTGCCAGCAGGTCAGAACCTAACTATGGCTACACCTTC
TRBD1	TRBV2	TRBJ2-3	.	CASSYSGQGPPTDTQYF	TGTGCCAGCAGTTACTCCGGACAGGGTCCCCCCACAGATACGCAGTATTTT
.	TRBV28	TRBJ2-1	few	CASSFDPTGGGKPNEQFF	TGTGCCAGCAGTTTTGACCCTACGGGCGGAGGGAAGCCCAATGAGCAGTTCTTC
TRBD2	TRBV5-1	TRBJ2-2	medium-sized	CASSLDGTELPRLAGPPTGELFF	TGCGCCAGCAGCTTGGACGGTACAGAGCTCCCCCGGCTAGCGGGTCCCCCCACCGGGGAGCTGTTTTTT
.	TRBV27	TRBJ1-2	.	CASRSGLNYGYTF	TGTGCCAGCAGATCAGGCCTAAACTATGGCTACACCTTC
.	TRBV9	TRBJ2-3	few	CASNLGEPIGTDTQYF	TGTGCCAGCAACCTAGGGGAACCAATCGGCACAGATACGCAGTATTTT
TRBD1	TRBV30	TRBJ1-6	.	CAWRTRDRYNSPLHF	TGTGCCTGGAGAACCCGGGACAGATATAATTCACCCCTCCACTTT
TRBD2	TRBV7-6	TRBJ2-1	medium-sized	CASSPTSGRKSSYNEQFF	TGTGCCAGCAGCCCAACTAGCGGGAGGAAAAGCTCCTACAATGAGCAGTTCTTC
TRBD2	TRBV10-2	TRBJ2-2	once	CASSESAGDTGELFF	TGCGCCAGCAGTGAATCGGCGGGGGACACCGGGGAGCTGTTTTTT
.	TRBV6-5	TRBJ1-5	.	CASSPLGGAQPQHF	TGTGCCAGCAGTCCCCTAGGGGGGGCTCAGCCCCAGCATTTT
.	TRBV10-2	TRBJ2-7	.	CASGLTPYEQYF	TGCGCCAGCGGTCTTACCCCCTACGAGCAGTACTTC
.	TRBV7-2	TRBJ2-2	.	CASSLADPGINTGELFF	TGTGCCAGCAGCTTAGCTGACCCGGGGATAAACACCGGGGAGCTGTTTTTT
.	TRBV28	TRBJ1-1	.	CASSPPENTEAFF	TGTGCCAGCAGTCCCCCAGAGAACACTGAAGCTTTCTTT
.	TRBV6-1	TRBJ1-1	.	CANPDGPEAFF	TGTGCCAACCCGGACGGTCCTGAAGCTTTCTTT
TRBD2	TRBV9	TRBJ2-1	few	CASSTSSISGNYNEQFF	TGTGCCAGCAGCACTAGCTCTATTAGCGGGAACTACAATGAGCAGTTCTTC
TRBD1	TRBV10-3	TRBJ2-6	.	CAISSFDPGQGAGANVLTF	TGTGCCATCAGTTCATTCGACCCGGGACAGGGGGCTGGGGCCAACGTCCTGACTTTC